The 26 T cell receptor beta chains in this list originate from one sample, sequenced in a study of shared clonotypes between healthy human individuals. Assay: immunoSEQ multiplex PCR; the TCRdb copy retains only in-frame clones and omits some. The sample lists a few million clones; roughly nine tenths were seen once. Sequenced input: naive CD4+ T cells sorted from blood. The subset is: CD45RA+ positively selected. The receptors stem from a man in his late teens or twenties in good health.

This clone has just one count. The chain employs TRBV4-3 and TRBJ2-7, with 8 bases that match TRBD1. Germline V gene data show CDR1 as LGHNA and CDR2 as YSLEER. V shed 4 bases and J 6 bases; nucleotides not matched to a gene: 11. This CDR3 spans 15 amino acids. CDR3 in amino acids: CASSLSSDREFEQYF. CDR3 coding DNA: TGCGCCAGCAGCCTCTCATCGGACAGGGAGTTCGAGCAGTACTTC.

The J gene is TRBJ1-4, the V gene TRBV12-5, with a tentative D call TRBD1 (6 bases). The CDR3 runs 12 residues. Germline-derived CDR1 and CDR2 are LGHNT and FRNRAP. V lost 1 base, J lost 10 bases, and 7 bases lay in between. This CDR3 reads CASGLEQGKLFF. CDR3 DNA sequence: TGTGCTAGTGGTTTGGAACAGGGAAAACTGTTTTTT. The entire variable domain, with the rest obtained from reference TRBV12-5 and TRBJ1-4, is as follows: DARVTQTPRHKVTEMGQEVTMRCQPILGHNTVFWYRQTMMQGLELLAYFRNRAPLDDSGMPKDRFSAEMPDATLATLKIQPSEPRDSAVYFCASGLEQGKLFFGSGTQLSVL.

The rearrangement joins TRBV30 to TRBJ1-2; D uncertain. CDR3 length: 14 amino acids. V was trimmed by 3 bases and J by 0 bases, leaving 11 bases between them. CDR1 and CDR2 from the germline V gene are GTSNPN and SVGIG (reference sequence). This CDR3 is CAWSGVESNYGYTF. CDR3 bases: TGTGCCTGGAGCGGGGTCGAATCTAACTATGGCTACACCTTC.

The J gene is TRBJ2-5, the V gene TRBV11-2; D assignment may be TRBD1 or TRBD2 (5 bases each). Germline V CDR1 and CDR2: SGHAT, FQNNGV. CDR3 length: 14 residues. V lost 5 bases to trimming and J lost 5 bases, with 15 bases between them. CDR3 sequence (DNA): TGTGCCAGCAGCGACGAGAGGGGCGGGGAGACCCAGTACTTC. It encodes CASSDERGGETQYF. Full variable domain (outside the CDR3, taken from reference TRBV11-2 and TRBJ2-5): EAGVAQSPRYKIIEKRQSVAFWCNPISGHATLYWYQQILGQGPKLLIQFQNNGVVDDSQLPKDRFSAERLKGVDSTLKIQPAKLEDSAVYLCASSDERGGETQYFGPGTRLLVL.

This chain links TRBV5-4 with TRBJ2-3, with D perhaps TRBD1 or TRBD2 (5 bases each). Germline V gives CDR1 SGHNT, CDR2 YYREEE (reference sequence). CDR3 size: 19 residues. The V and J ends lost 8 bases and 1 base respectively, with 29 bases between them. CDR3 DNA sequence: TGTGCCAGTCGACTCGTGAAGGCTCAACCGGGACGGGGCACAGATACGCAGTATTTT. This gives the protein CASRLVKAQPGRGTDTQYF.

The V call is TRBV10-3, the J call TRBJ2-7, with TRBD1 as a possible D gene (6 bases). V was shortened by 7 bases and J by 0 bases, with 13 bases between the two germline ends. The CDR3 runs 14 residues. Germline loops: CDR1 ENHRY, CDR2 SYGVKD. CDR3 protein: CAIKSGQSSYEQYF. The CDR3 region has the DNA TGTGCCATCAAGTCCGGACAGAGCTCCTACGAGCAGTACTTC.

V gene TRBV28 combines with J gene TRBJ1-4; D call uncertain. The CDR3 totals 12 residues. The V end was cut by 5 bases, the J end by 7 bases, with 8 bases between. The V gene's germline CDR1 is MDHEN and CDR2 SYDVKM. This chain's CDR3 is CASSQGVEKLFF. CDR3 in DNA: TGTGCCAGCAGTCAAGGAGTTGAAAAACTGTTTTTT.

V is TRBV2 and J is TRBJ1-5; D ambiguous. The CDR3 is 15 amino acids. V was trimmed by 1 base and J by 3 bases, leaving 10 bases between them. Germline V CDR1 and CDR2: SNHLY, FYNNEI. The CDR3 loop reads CASSEVLTDNQPQHF. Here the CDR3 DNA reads TGTGCCAGCAGTGAAGTTCTCACGGACAATCAGCCCCAGCATTTT.

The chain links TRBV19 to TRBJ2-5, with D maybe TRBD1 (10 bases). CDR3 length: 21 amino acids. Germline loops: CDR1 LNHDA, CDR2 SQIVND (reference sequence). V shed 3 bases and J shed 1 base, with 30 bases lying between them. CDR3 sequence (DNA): TGTGCCAGTAGTATGTGGGACAGGGGATTAAGCGGGACTAGCAGCCAAGAGACCCAGTACTTC. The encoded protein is CASSMWDRGLSGTSSQETQYF.

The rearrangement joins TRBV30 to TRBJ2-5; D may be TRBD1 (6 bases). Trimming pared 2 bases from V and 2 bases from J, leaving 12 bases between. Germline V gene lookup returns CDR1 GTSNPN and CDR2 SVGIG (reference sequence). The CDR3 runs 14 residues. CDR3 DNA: TGTGCCTGGAGTTGGGGGCGCGGACAAGAGACCCAGTACTTC. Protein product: CAWSWGRGQETQYF.

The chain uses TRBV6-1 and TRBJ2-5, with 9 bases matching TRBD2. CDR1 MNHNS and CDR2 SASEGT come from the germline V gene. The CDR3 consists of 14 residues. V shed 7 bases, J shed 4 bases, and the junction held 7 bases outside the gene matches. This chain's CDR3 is CASNSGGHGETQYF. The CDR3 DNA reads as TGTGCCAGCAACAGCGGGGGGCACGGAGAGACCCAGTACTTC.

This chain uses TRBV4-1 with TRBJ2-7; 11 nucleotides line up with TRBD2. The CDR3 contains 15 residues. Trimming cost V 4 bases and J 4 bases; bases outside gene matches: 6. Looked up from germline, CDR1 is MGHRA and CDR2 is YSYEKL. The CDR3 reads CASSPGLADSYEQYF. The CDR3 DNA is TGCGCCAGCAGCCCGGGACTAGCGGATTCTTACGAGCAGTACTTC.

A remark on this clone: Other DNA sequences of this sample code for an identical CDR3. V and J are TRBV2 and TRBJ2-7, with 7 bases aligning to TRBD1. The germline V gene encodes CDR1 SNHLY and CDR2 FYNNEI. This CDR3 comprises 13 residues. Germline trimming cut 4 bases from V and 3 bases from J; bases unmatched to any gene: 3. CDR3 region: CASSGQGLYEQYF. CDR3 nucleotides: TGTGCCAGCAGTGGACAGGGCCTCTACGAGCAGTACTTC.

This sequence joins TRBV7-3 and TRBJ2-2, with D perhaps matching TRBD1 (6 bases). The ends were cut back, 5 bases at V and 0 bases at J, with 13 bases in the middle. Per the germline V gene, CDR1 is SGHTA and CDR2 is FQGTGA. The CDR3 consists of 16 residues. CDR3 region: CASSPEQGANTGELFF. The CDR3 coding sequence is TGTGCCAGCAGCCCCGAACAGGGCGCGAACACCGGGGAGCTGTTTTTT.

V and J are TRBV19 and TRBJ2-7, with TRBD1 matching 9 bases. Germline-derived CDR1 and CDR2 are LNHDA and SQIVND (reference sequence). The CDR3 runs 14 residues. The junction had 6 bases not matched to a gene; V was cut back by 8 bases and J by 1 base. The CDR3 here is CASGTTGGSYEQYF. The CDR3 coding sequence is TGTGCCAGTGGGACGACAGGGGGGTCCTACGAGCAGTACTTC.

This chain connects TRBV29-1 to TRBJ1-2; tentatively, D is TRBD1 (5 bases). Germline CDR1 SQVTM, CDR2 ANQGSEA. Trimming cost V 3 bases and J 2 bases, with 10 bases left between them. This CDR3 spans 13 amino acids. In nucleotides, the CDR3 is TGCAGCGTTGATAGCCAGGGAAACTATGGCTACACCTTC. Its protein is CSVDSQGNYGYTF.

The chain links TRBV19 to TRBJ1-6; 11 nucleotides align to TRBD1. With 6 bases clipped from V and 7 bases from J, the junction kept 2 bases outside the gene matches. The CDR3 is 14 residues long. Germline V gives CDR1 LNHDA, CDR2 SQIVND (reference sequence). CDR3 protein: CASRWTGGNSPLHF. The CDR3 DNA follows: TGTGCCAGTAGATGGACAGGGGGCAATTCACCCCTCCACTTT.

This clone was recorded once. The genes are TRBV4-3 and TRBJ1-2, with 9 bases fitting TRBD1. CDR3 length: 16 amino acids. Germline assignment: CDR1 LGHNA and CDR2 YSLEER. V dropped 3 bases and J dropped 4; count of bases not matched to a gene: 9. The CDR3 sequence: CASSQDHRGRGYGYTF. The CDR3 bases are TGCGCCAGCAGCCAGGACCACAGGGGGCGCGGCTATGGCTACACCTTC.

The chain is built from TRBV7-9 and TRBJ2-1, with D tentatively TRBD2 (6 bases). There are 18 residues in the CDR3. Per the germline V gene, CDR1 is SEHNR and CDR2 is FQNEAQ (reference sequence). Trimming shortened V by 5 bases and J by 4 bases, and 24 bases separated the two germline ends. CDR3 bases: TGTGCCAGCAGCCCAATAGGAGGGGCCCGGGTAAAATACAATGAGCAGTTCTTC. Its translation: CASSPIGGARVKYNEQFF.

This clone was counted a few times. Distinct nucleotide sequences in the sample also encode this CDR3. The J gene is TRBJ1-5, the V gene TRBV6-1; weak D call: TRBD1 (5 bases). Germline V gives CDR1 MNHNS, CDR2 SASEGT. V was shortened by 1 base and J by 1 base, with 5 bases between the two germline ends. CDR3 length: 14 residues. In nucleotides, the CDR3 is TGTGCCAGCAGTGAAGGGGACAGCAATCAGCCCCAGCATTTT. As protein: CASSEGDSNQPQHF.

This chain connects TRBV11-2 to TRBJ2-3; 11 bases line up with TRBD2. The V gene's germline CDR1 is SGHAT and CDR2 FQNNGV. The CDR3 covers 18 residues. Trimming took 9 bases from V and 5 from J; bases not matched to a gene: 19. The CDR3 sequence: CASTPRASGGLSIDTQYF. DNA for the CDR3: TGTGCCAGTACTCCTAGGGCTAGCGGGGGGCTGAGTATAGATACGCAGTATTTT. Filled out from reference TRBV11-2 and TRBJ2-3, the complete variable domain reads EAGVAQSPRYKIIEKRQSVAFWCNPISGHATLYWYQQILGQGPKLLIQFQNNGVVDDSQLPKDRFSAERLKGVDSTLKIQPAKLEDSAVYLCASTPRASGGLSIDTQYFGPGTRLTVL.

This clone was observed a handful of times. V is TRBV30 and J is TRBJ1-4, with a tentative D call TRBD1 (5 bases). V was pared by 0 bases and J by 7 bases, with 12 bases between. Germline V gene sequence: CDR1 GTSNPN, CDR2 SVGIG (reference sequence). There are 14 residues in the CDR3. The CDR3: CAWSVRGGSEKLFF. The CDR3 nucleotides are TGTGCCTGGAGTGTACGGGGGGGATCTGAAAAACTGTTTTTT.

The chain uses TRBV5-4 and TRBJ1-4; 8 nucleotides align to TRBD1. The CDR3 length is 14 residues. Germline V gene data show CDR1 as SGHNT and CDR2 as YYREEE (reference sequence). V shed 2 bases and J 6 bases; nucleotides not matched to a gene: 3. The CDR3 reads CASSLQGGDEKLFF. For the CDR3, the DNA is TGTGCCAGCAGCTTACAGGGGGGAGATGAAAAACTGTTTTTT.

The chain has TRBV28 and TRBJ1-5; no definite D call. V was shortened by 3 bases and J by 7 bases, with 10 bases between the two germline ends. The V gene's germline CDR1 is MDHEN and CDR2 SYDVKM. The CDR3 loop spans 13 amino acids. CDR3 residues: CASSFGEVQPQHF. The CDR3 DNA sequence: TGTGCCAGCAGTTTCGGGGAGGTGCAGCCCCAGCATTTT.

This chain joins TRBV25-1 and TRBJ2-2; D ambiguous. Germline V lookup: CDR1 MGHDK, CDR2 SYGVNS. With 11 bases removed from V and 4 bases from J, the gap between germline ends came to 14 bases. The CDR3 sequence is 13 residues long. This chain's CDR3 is CAYEKGSTGELFF. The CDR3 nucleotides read TGTGCCTACGAGAAGGGTTCCACCGGGGAGCTGTTTTTT.

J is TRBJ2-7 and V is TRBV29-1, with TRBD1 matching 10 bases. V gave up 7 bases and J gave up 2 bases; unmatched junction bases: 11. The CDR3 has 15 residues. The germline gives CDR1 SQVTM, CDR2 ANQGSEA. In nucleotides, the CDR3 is TGCAGCGGTGTGGCCTCCGGGACAGGGGCCTACGAGCAGTACTTC. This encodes CSGVASGTGAYEQYF.